The present T cell receptor (beta chain) was sequenced within a study of T-cell memory formation after mild COVID-19 (dated by TCRdb to about 2021). As for the study more broadly: TCR sequence clusters from the two donors were largely donor specific. Longitudinal TCRalpha and TCRbeta repertoire sequencing tracked T-cell clones expanding and contracting after mild COVID-19 in a couple of donors. Two young, previously healthy adult volunteers, one female and one male, were included in the cohort.

What the study reported, not specific to this receptor: Some responding clones were detected in pre-infection memory, which suggested that pre-existing cross-reactive memory T cells had joined the SARS-CoV-2 response. SARS-CoV-2 specificity was not confirmed for the second-wave clones peaking on day 37. The study covered only a couple of mild cases, and larger cohorts including severe cases with pre-infection samples were considered necessary. Contracting CD4+ clones were located mainly in the CM and EM memory subsets, whereas CD8+ clones were found to be enriched in EMRA. Clones that contracted from day 15 to 85 showed balanced CD4/CD8 phenotypes, whereas a second wave of clones that expanded from day 15 to 37 leaned towards CD4+.

Ficoll-Paque density gradient centrifugation was used to isolate PBMCs. Sequencer: Illumina NovaSeq 6000. cDNA libraries for TCRalpha and TCRbeta were prepared by 5'RACE using constant-segment primers, with sample barcodes and unique molecular identifiers added. RNA was extracted from every sample with Trizol reagent. Amplification of the libraries took two PCR steps, and the second step added a second sample barcode plus Illumina TruSeq adapters. The libraries were sequenced on an Illumina NovaSeq using 2 x 150 bp paired-end reads. For the original study's pipeline: With migec v1.2.7, reads were demultiplexed and then collapsed into UMI-guided consensus sequences. Using mixcr v2.1.11, UMI consensuses were aligned to TRA and TRB V and J templates and then assembled into clonotypes. A clonotype was counted as expanded or contracted only when both edgeR and NoisET called the clonotype significant, with the noise models trained on biological replicates. For edgeR calls, the cutoffs were a false discovery rate-adjusted p below 0.01 and a log2 fold-change threshold of 1. As an exploratory analysis of dynamics, PCA with hierarchical clustering was applied to max-normalized trajectories of the 1000 most abundant clonotypes. Separately sequenced CD4+ and CD8+ repertoires were used to assign the CD4 or CD8 phenotype of responding clones. Using fastp trimming at Q25 and MiXCR clonotype assembly, TCRdb reanalyzed the public sequencing data and kept in-frame beta chains. Rows are combined by CDR3 protein, so each entry shows the most common genes and DNA. These V and J calls are TCRdb output, not the study's own analysis. Here the sample has approximately 340,000 distinct CDR3 sequences; approximately 12% occur a single time. Clones ranked in the top ten supply roughly a fifth of the sample.

CDR1 and CDR2 are drawn from the germline V gene (reference sequence): SEHNR, FQNEAQ. The CDR3 contains 15 residues, cysteine and phenylalanine counted. Only CDR3 DNA remains: 45 bases, in frame from the first base. Trimming accounts for 5 bases at V and 5 bases at J, while the number of junction bases matched to no gene is 8. In this sample, this clonotype turned up a few times. No antigen is known for it. No base quality information exists; no much larger clone differs at one position. The sequence was collected from a man aged 18 to 29 who had mild COVID-19 (a few samples of this study predate the infection). The sample titles of this study are shuffled in the database, so cell type and time point are left out; the donor was told from shared clones. Specimen: PBMCs or a T cell subset sorted from them (not recorded which). The chain uses TRBV7-9 and TRBJ2-5, and 10 junction bases match TRBD1. The bases read TGTGCCAGCAGCCCCGGGACAGGGGCCGGCGAGACCCAGTACTTC. The translation is CASSPGTGAGETQYF.